This TCR beta chain was identified in a study of OX40 agonist ivuxolimab in advanced cancers. The data were produced by immunoSEQ multiplex PCR, yet TCRdb's version contains in-frame clones alone and is incomplete. The top ten clones hold approximately 3.9% of a sample with under 20,000 clones, 65% to 85% of them seen once. This CDR3 has 15 residues. Trimming shortened V by 3 bases and J by 0 bases, and 9 bases separated the two germline ends. Germline V CDR1 and CDR2: MNHEY, SMNVEV (reference sequence). The chain carries TRBV27 and TRBJ2-1; D is unresolved. The sequencing used CD4+ or CD8+ T cells sorted from blood, collected in a trial of the OX40 agonist ivuxolimab. This TCR came from an adult with an advanced solid tumor such as melanoma, head and neck, liver or kidney cancer. CDR3 protein: CASSFKSPSYNEQFF. In nucleotides, the CDR3 is TGTGCCAGCAGTTTTAAGTCACCCTCCTACAATGAGCAGTTCTTC.